This passage covers 9 T cell receptor beta chains from one sample sequenced in a study of cytomegalovirus exposure and HLA in healthy donors. PCR employed 60 Vbeta and 13 Jbeta primers. Sequencing was performed with immunoSEQ multiplex PCR; in TCRdb, only in-frame clones are kept and a portion is missing. Of around 100,000 clones listed, roughly four fifths are singletons. Sequenced input: PBMCs. All receptors come from a man aged 25-45 years in good health and CMV-seropositive.

The chain employs TRBV9 and TRBJ1-2; maybe TRBD1 (6 bases). Germline lookup yields CDR1 SGDLS and CDR2 YYNGEE. V was trimmed by 0 bases and J by 4 bases, leaving 13 bases between them. The CDR3 is made up of 15 amino acids. CDR3 DNA: TGTGCCAGCAGCGTAGGATCGGGGGGCAGCTATGGCTACACCTTC. Its protein is CASSVGSGGSYGYTF. Together with reference TRBV9 and TRBJ1-2, the CDR3 gives the full variable domain: DSGVTQTPKHLITATGQRVTLRCSPRSGDLSVYWYQQSLDQGLQFLIQYYNGEERAKGNILERFSAQQFPDLHSELNLSSLELGDSALYFCASSVGSGGSYGYTFGSGTRLTVV.

The chain joins TRBV7-4 to TRBJ2-1; 8 nucleotides align to TRBD1. CDR1 is SGHVT and CDR2 is SQSDAQ in the germline V gene. This CDR3 is 16 amino acids long. After removal of 4 bases from V and 4 bases from J, the junction contained 9 bases not matched to a gene. CDR3 amino acids: CASSSFDRGYYNEQFF. The CDR3, as DNA: TGTGCCAGCAGCTCATTCGACAGGGGCTATTACAATGAGCAGTTCTTC. The full variable domain, rest sourced from reference TRBV7-4 and TRBJ2-1, is GAGVSQSPRYKVAKRGRDVALRCDSISGHVTLYWYRQTLGQGSEVLTYSQSDAQRDKSGRPSGRFSAERPERSVSTLKIQRTEQGDSAVYLCASSSFDRGYYNEQFFGPGTRLTVL.

The CDR3 spells CASSEPAGYGYTF. CDR3 DNA sequence: TGTGCCAGCAGTGAACCGGCAGGCTATGGCTACACCTTC. This chain connects TRBV6-1 to TRBJ1-2; no clear D. Germline CDR1 is MNHNS and CDR2 is SASEGT. The V gene lost 2 bases and the J gene lost 4 bases, with 8 bases spanning the gap. This CDR3 spans 13 amino acids.

The chain employs TRBV29-1 and TRBJ1-1; TRBD1 is a possible D gene (6 bases). The CDR3 has 11 residues. V lost 7 bases and J lost 6, with 12 bases in between. Germline V gene lookup returns CDR1 SQVTM and CDR2 ANQGSEA. The CDR3 nucleotides read TGCAGCGGGGTACAGGGCTCTGAAGCTTTCTTT. Translated: CSGVQGSEAFF.

The chain employs TRBV19 and TRBJ1-5; 9 nucleotides agree with TRBD1. The CDR3 length is 19 residues. After removal of 5 bases from V and 0 bases from J, the junction contained 14 bases not matched to a gene. CDR1 is LNHDA and CDR2 is SQIVND in the germline V gene (reference sequence). CDR3 DNA sequence: TGTGCCAGTAGTCCACGGACAGGGGAAGGGGATTATAGCAATCAGCCCCAGCATTTT. It is translated as CASSPRTGEGDYSNQPQHF.

The chain uses TRBV6-5 and TRBJ2-7; 10 nucleotides agree with TRBD1. Per germline, CDR1 MNHEY and CDR2 SVGAGI. V lost 6 bases and J lost 5; bases outside the gene matches: 4. This CDR3 has 13 residues. CDR3 in DNA: TGTGCCAGCAGGGGACAGGGGAGGAACGAGCAGTACTTC. Its protein is CASRGQGRNEQYF.

J is TRBJ1-3 and V is TRBV6-1; D possibly corresponds to TRBD1 (5 bases). CDR3 length: 14 amino acids. CDR1 is MNHNS and CDR2 is SASEGT in the germline V gene. The germline V and J ends were trimmed by 4 bases and 6 bases, with 13 bases remaining between them. This CDR3 reads CASSVDRILNTIYF. For the CDR3, the DNA is TGTGCCAGCAGTGTAGACAGAATCTTAAACACCATATATTTT.

The rearrangement joins TRBV7-9 to TRBJ2-7, with 8 bases aligning to TRBD2. CDR1 and CDR2 from the germline V gene are SEHNR and FQNEAQ (reference sequence). The V segment lost 2 bases and the J segment 2 bases; nucleotides outside the gene matches: 2. CDR3 size: 14 residues. CDR3 region: CASSLMGLAYEQYF. The CDR3 DNA reads as TGTGCCAGCAGCTTAATGGGACTAGCCTACGAGCAGTACTTC.

This clone was seen only once. The V gene is TRBV19, the J gene TRBJ2-3, with D tentatively TRBD2 (5 bases). The CDR3 is 15 amino acids. CDR1 LNHDA and CDR2 SQIVND come from the germline V gene (reference sequence). Trimming shortened V by 6 bases and J by 2 bases, and 15 bases separated the two germline ends. The CDR3, as DNA: TGTGCCAGTAGCCAAGAGGGCAGCTACACAGATACGCAGTATTTT. Translation: CASSQEGSYTDTQYF.